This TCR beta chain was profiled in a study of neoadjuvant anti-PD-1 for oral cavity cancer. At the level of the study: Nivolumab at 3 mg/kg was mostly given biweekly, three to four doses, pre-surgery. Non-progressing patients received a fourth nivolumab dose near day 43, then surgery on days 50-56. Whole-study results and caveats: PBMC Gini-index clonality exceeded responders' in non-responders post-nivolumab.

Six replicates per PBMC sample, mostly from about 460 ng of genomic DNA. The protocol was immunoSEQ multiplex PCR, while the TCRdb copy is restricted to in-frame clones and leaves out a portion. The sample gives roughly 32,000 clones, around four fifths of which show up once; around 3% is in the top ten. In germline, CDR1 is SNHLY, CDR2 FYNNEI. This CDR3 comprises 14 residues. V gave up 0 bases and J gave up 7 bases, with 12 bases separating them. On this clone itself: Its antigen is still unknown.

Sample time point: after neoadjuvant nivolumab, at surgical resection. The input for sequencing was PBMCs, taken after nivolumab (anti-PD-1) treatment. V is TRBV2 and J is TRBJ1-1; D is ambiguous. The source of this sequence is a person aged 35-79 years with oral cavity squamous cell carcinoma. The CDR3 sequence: CASSEARELVEAFF. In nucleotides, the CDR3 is TGTGCCAGCAGTGAAGCGCGGGAGTTGGTTGAAGCTTTCTTT.